The 24 T cell receptor beta chains given below trace back to one sample, sequenced in a study of blood T cells in healthy people across ages (dated by TCRdb to 2015 to 2017). The library was generated by 5' RACE. TCRdb records Illumina HiSeq 2500 as the sequencer. A second PCR of about 6 to 11 cycles was performed with a sample-barcoded 5' primer and a J-beta primer mix. TCRdb reworked the public reads: Q25 trimming with fastp, MiXCR clone assembly, productive beta chains retained. For every CDR3 protein sequence, its rows merge into one entry that carries the most common genes and DNA. This sample lists around 990,000 distinct CDR3 sequences; under 40% were detected once. The ten most abundant clones make up around 14% of the sample. The sample was blood. The source is a man aged 18-30 years in good health.

The chain combines TRBV5-6 with TRBJ2-1; 10 bases fit TRBD2. V shed 7 bases, J shed 6 bases, and the junction held 4 bases outside the gene matches. CDR1 and CDR2 (germline): SGHDT, YYEEEE. The CDR3 totals 13 residues. The CDR3 is CASLGLAFNEQFF. In DNA form, the CDR3 reads TGTGCCAGCCTGGGACTAGCGTTCAATGAGCAGTTCTTC.

The CDR3: CAWSIHRGAGANVLTF. The CDR3 coding sequence is TGTGCCTGGAGTATCCACAGGGGAGCTGGGGCCAACGTCCTGACTTTC. This chain connects TRBV30 to TRBJ2-6; 7 positions agree with TRBD1. Germline assignment: CDR1 GTSNPN and CDR2 SVGIG (reference sequence). The length of the CDR3 is 16 residues. Losses at the gene ends were 2 bases for V and 2 bases for J; bases not matched to a gene: 6.

This clonotype was recorded at least ten times. The chain carries TRBV7-2 and TRBJ2-1, with D perhaps TRBD1 or TRBD2 (5 bases each). Deletions cut 1 base from V and 7 bases from J, with 14 bases between. The V gene's germline CDR1 is SGHTA and CDR2 FQGNSA. This CDR3 spans 15 amino acids. The CDR3 reads CASSLVGLAANEQFF. In nucleotides, the CDR3 is TGTGCCAGCAGCTTAGTGGGGCTAGCCGCTAATGAGCAGTTCTTC.

This clonotype was counted many times. J is TRBJ2-1 and V is TRBV20-1; possibly TRBD1 or TRBD2 for D (6 bases each). Trimming removed 3 bases at V and 5 bases at J, with 17 bases between. Germline values: CDR1 DFQATT, CDR2 SNEGSKA (reference sequence). CDR3 length: 15 residues. Written as DNA, the CDR3 is TGCAGTGCTAGTATTTGGTACCGGGGGCACAATGAGCAGTTCTTC. This translates into CSASIWYRGHNEQFF.

V and J are TRBV12-5 and TRBJ2-5, with D maybe TRBD2 (5 bases). This CDR3 has 14 residues. CDR1 is LGHNT and CDR2 is FRNRAP in the germline V gene. Between the trimmed V and J ends, which lost 5 bases and 7 bases, there was a span of 17 bases. CDR3 nucleotide sequence: TGTGCTAGTGGTGTGCCCCCGAGTGAGGGGACCCAGTACTTC. Residues: CASGVPPSEGTQYF.

This chain uses TRBV14 with TRBJ2-5; D gene uncertain. TRBJ2-7 explains the end of the DNA better; the J call may be wrong. CDR1 is SGHDN and CDR2 is FVKESK in the germline V gene. The CDR3 sequence is 15 residues long. CDR3 in DNA: TGTGCCAGCAGCCTAGATGCGGCATCTCTCTACGAGCAGTACTTC. This encodes CASSLDAASLYEQYF.

This clonotype was seen a single time. V gene TRBV25-1 combines with J gene TRBJ1-1; tentatively, D is TRBD1 (5 bases). This CDR3 has 15 residues. CDR1 and CDR2 (germline): MGHDK, SYGVNS. With 3 bases removed from V and 1 base from J, the gap between germline ends came to 12 bases. As DNA, the CDR3 is TGTGCCAGCAGTGACCCCCAGGGTGGGAACACTGAAGCTTTCTTT. Translated: CASSDPQGGNTEAFF.

The V call is TRBV10-3, the J call TRBJ1-6; 8 bases are shared with TRBD1. The CDR3 length is 15 residues. Germline V gene lookup returns CDR1 ENHRY and CDR2 SYGVKD. J gave up 9 bases and V 10 bases, and 14 bases lay outside the gene matches. CDR3 in amino acids: CATAMTGEEGSPLHF. The CDR3 nucleotides read TGTGCCACAGCGATGACAGGGGAGGAAGGTTCACCCCTCCACTTT.

This clonotype was counted only a few times. The chain recombines TRBV5-1 with TRBJ1-1; the D is unclear. Between the trimmed V and J ends, which lost 0 bases and 7 bases, there was a span of 13 bases. Germline-derived CDR1 and CDR2 are SGHRS and YFSETQ. The CDR3 contains 14 residues. The CDR3: CASSLDPKTREAFF. For the CDR3, the DNA is TGCGCCAGCAGCTTGGATCCCAAGACGCGTGAAGCTTTCTTT.

This clonotype was observed at least ten times. The chain is built from TRBV20-1 and TRBJ2-5; D remains unclear. This CDR3 has 16 residues. The germline V gene encodes CDR1 DFQATT and CDR2 SNEGSKA (reference sequence). V lost 0 bases and J 2 bases, leaving 16 bases between the germline ends. The CDR3: CSARDLDGPVQETQYF. In nucleotides, the CDR3 is TGCAGTGCTAGAGATTTGGACGGTCCAGTTCAAGAGACCCAGTACTTC.

This clonotype was seen more than once but under ten times. The chain couples TRBV6-2 or TRBV6-3 to TRBJ1-1; D gene unclear. This CDR3 spans 14 amino acids. The V gene lost 2 bases and the J gene lost 2 bases, with 9 bases spanning the gap. From germline, CDR1 is MNHEY and CDR2 SVGEGT. The CDR3 DNA reads as TGTGCCAGCAGTTACCTCGACGGTAACACTGAAGCTTTCTTT. Its translation: CASSYLDGNTEAFF.

This chain joins TRBV6-4 and TRBJ1-6; D possibly corresponds to TRBD1 (5 bases). Germline values: CDR1 MRHNA, CDR2 SNTAGT. The CDR3 runs 13 residues. V dropped 6 bases and J dropped 7 bases, with 10 bases sitting between them. CDR3 amino acids: CASSGGANSPLHF. In DNA, the CDR3 is TGTGCCAGCAGCGGAGGGGCGAATTCACCCCTCCACTTT.

The genes are TRBV12-3 or TRBV12-4 and TRBJ2-7; 7 nucleotides agree with TRBD1. This CDR3 has 12 residues. V lost 6 bases, J lost 7 bases, and 6 bases stayed unmatched. The DNA for the CDR3 is TGTGCCAGCAGGCGACAGGGTAATGAGCAGTACTTC. It yields the protein CASRRQGNEQYF.

The rearrangement joins TRBV5-6 to TRBJ2-1; the D is unclear. Between the trimmed V and J ends, which lost 4 bases and 0 bases, there was a span of 11 bases. CDR1 and CDR2 (germline): SGHDT, YYEEEE. The CDR3 is made up of 15 amino acids. The CDR3 DNA reads TGTGCCAGCAGCCGCCGGCTAGTCTCCTACAATGAGCAGTTCTTC. Amino acid sequence: CASSRRLVSYNEQFF.

This clonotype has more than one count but fewer than ten. The J gene is TRBJ2-5, the V gene TRBV5-1; D remains ambiguous. Trimming removed 0 bases from V and 4 bases from J, with 10 bases in between. The germline CDR1 and CDR2 sequences are SGHRS and YFSETQ. The CDR3 loop spans 14 amino acids. The CDR3 DNA sequence: TGCGCCAGCAGCTTGGAGCAGGTTCGAGAGACCCAGTACTTC. Translating gives CASSLEQVRETQYF.

This clonotype was found a few times. V and J are TRBV7-2 and TRBJ2-3; 8 bases align to TRBD2. The J segment lost 4 bases and the V segment lost 2 bases, leaving 8 bases of the junction unmatched. Per the germline V gene, CDR1 is SGHTA and CDR2 is FQGNSA. The CDR3 sequence is 16 residues long. CDR3 protein: CASSLLSGGQSDTQYF. CDR3 DNA: TGTGCCAGCAGCTTATTATCGGGGGGGCAATCAGATACGCAGTATTTT.

V gene TRBV7-2 combines with J gene TRBJ1-2; D not resolved. Looked up from germline, CDR1 is SGHTA and CDR2 is FQGNSA. This CDR3 has 15 residues. Trimming took off 0 bases at V and 0 bases at J, with 8 bases between the two ends. CDR3 bases: TGTGCCAGCAGCTTAGCATTCGGAGCTAACTATGGCTACACCTTC. It is translated as CASSLAFGANYGYTF.

This chain uses TRBV12-3 or TRBV12-4 with TRBJ1-5; TRBD1 might be the D (6 bases). This CDR3 is built from 14 residues. Deletions cut 6 bases from V and 5 bases from J, with 14 bases between. The CDR3 DNA follows: TGTGCCAGCAGCTGGACAGTAGCCGATCAGCCCCAGCATTTT. Translation gives CASSWTVADQPQHF.

The V call is TRBV12-3 or TRBV12-4, the J call TRBJ2-3; D perhaps matches TRBD1 (5 bases). Trimming cost V 5 bases and J 0 bases, with 18 bases left between them. The CDR3 has 17 residues. CDR3 bases: TGTGCCAGCAGTCCCTCATCAGGGATGGGTAGCACAGATACGCAGTATTTT. Protein sequence: CASSPSSGMGSTDTQYF.

The rearrangement joins TRBV5-1 to TRBJ2-7, with D possibly TRBD2 on 5 matching bases. The J call could be wrong; TRBJ2-5 is a better fit for the DNA end. Germline CDR1 and CDR2: SGHRS and YFSETQ. The CDR3 covers 15 residues. The CDR3 here is CASSLVARDQETQYF. CDR3 DNA sequence: TGCGCCAGCAGCTTGGTAGCGAGGGACCAAGAGACCCAGTACTTC.

This sequence joins TRBV20-1 and TRBJ2-4; 9 positions agree with TRBD2. This CDR3 contains 16 residues. Germline assignment: CDR1 DFQATT and CDR2 SNEGSKA (reference sequence). V lost 5 bases, J lost 2 bases, and 10 bases stayed unmatched. The chain's CDR3 is CSARWPAGGTKNIQYF. The CDR3 DNA follows: TGCAGTGCTCGCTGGCCAGCGGGAGGAACCAAAAACATTCAGTACTTC.

For this clonotype: This clone may be a read error of a much larger clone one base away. This chain connects TRBV10-3 to TRBJ2-3; perhaps TRBD2 as D (5 bases). The CDR3 extends over 15 amino acids. Deletions cut 3 bases from V and 8 bases from J, with 18 bases between. Germline V gene lookup returns CDR1 ENHRY and CDR2 SYGVKD. CDR3 sequence (DNA): TGTGCCATCAGTGATGAGGGTGGTGTCGCCTGTACGCAGTATTTT. It yields the protein CAISDEGGVACTQYF.

This clonotype was counted between two and nine times. The chain recombines TRBV20-1 with TRBJ2-4; TRBD2 aligns across 8 bases. V trimming: 5 bases; J trimming: 1 base; junction bases outside the gene matches: 13. The germline gives CDR1 DFQATT, CDR2 SNEGSKA (reference sequence). The CDR3 contains 17 residues. The CDR3 coding sequence is TGCAGTGCTGCGGGGGGCGTCCAAGGTGTGGCCAAAAACATTCAGTACTTC. This encodes CSAAGGVQGVAKNIQYF.

The V and J genes are TRBV7-3 and TRBJ2-2, with D possibly being TRBD1 (6 bases). V lost 2 bases, J lost 6 bases, and 19 bases lay in between. Per germline, CDR1 SGHTA and CDR2 FQGTGA. The CDR3 covers 17 residues. In DNA, the CDR3 is TGTGCCAGCAGCTTAGAGTGCACCCAGGGGAAGCCCGGGGAGCTGTTTTTT. Translating it yields CASSLECTQGKPGELFF. Full variable domain (outside the CDR3, taken from reference TRBV7-3 and TRBJ2-2): GAGVSQTPSNKVTEKGKYVELRCDPISGHTALYWYRQSLGQGPEFLIYFQGTGAADDSGLPNDRFFAVRPEGSVSTLKIQRTERGDSAVYLCASSLECTQGKPGELFFGEGSRLTVL.